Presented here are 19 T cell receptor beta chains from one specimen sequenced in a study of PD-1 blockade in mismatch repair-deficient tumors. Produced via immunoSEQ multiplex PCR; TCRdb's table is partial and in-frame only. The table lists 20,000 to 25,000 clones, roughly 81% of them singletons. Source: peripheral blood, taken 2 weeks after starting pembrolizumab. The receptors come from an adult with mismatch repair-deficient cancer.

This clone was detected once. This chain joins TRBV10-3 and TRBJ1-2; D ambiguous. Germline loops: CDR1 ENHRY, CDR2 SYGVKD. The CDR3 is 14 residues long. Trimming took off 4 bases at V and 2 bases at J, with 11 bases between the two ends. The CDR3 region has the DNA TGTGCCATCAGTGGTATAGGGAGCAACTATGGCTACACCTTC. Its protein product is CAISGIGSNYGYTF.

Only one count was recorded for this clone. CDR3 amino acids: CASSVDTRSYNEQFF. CDR3 sequence (DNA): TGTGCCAGCAGCGTAGACACACGCTCCTACAATGAGCAGTTCTTC. This sequence joins TRBV9 and TRBJ2-1; no clear D gene. Per the germline V gene, CDR1 is SGDLS and CDR2 is YYNGEE. Trimming removed 0 bases from V and 0 bases from J, with 7 bases in between. This CDR3 contains 15 residues.

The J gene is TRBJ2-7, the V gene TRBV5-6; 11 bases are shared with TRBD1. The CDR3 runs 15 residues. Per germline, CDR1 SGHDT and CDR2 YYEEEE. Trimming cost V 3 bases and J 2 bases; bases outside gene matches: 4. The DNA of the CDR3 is TGTGCCAGCAGCTCCCCGGGACAGGGGGCCTACGAGCAGTACTTC. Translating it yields CASSSPGQGAYEQYF.

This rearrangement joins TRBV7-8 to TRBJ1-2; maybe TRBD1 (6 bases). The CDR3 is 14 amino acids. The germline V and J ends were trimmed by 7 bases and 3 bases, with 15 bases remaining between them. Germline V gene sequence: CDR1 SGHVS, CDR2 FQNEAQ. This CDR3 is CASKEGGTDYGYTF. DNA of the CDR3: TGTGCCAGCAAAGAGGGGGGTACGGACTATGGCTACACCTTC.

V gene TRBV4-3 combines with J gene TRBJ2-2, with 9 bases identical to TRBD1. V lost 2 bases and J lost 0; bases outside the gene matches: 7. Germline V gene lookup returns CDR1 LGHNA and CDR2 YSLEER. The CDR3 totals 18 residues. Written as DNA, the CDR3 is TGCGCCAGCAGCCAAAGAAACTGGGACAGGGCGAACACCGGGGAGCTGTTTTTT. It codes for CASSQRNWDRANTGELFF.

CDR3: CASSIVWPDTQYF. CDR3 in DNA: TGTGCCAGTAGTATCGTTTGGCCAGATACGCAGTATTTT. The rearrangement uses TRBV19 and TRBJ2-3; D is unresolved. V dropped 3 bases and J dropped 4 bases, with 8 bases sitting between them. The germline gives CDR1 LNHDA, CDR2 SQIVND (reference sequence). This CDR3 is 13 amino acids long.

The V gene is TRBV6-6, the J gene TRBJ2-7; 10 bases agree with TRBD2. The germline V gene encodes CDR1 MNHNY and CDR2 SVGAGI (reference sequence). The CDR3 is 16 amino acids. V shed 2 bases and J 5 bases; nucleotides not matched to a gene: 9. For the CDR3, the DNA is TGTGCCAGCAGTTACAGAGCATCTAGCGGGGGCCACGAGCAGTACTTC. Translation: CASSYRASSGGHEQYF.

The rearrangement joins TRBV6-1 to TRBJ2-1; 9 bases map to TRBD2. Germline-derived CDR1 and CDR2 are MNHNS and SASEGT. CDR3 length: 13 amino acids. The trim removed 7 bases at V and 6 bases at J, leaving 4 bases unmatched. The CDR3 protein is CASTIAGVNEQFF. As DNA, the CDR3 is TGTGCCAGCACCATAGCGGGAGTCAATGAGCAGTTCTTC.

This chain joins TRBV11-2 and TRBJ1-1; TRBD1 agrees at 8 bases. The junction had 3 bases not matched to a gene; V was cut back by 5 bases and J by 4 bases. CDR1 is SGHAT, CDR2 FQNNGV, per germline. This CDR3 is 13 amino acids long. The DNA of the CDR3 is TGTGCCAGCAGCGCAGACAGGGGCACTGAAGCTTTCTTT. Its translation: CASSADRGTEAFF.

The CDR3 protein is CASSLEGGGLENTEAFF. The CDR3 DNA reads TGCGCCAGCAGCTTGGAAGGGGGCGGTTTGGAGAACACTGAAGCTTTCTTT. The chain is built from TRBV5-1 and TRBJ1-1; 7 bases align to TRBD1. CDR1 and CDR2 (germline): SGHRS, YFSETQ. The CDR3 has 17 residues. Losses at the gene ends were 0 bases for V and 1 base for J; bases not matched to a gene: 9.

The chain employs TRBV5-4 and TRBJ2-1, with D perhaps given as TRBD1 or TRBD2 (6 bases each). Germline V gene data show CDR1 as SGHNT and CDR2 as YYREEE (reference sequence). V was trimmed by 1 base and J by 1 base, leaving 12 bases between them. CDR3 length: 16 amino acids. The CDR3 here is CASSLWGAGSYNEQFF. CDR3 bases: TGTGCCAGCAGCTTGTGGGGGGCTGGATCCTACAATGAGCAGTTCTTC.

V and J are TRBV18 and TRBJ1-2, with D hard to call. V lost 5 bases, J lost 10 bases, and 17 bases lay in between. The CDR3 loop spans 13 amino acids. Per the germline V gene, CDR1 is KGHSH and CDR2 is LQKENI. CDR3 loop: CASSLTESIDYTF. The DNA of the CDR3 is TGTGCCAGCTCATTAACAGAGTCTATAGACTACACCTTC.

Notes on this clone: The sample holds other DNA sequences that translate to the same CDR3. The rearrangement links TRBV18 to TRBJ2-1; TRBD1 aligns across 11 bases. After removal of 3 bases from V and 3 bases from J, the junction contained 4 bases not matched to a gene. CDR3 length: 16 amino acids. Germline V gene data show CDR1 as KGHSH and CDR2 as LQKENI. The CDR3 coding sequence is TGTGCCAGCTCACCTCCGGACAGGGGGCTCTACAATGAGCAGTTCTTC. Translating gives CASSPPDRGLYNEQFF.

In DNA form, the CDR3 reads TGTGCCAGCAGCTTAGAACTAGCGGGATTCACCGGGGAGCTGTTTTTT. Encoded protein: CASSLELAGFTGELFF. The chain links TRBV7-2 to TRBJ2-2, with TRBD2 matching over 10 bases. CDR3 length equals 16 residues. V lost 1 base to trimming and J lost 4 bases; unmatched junction nucleotides: 3. The germline gives CDR1 SGHTA, CDR2 FQGNSA.

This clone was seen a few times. CDR3 loop: CASSLDRGKTQYF. The CDR3 DNA sequence: TGTGCCAGCAGCTTGGACAGGGGGAAGACCCAGTACTTC. V and J are TRBV5-6 and TRBJ2-5; 8 nucleotides line up with TRBD1. This CDR3 has 13 amino acids. Germline CDR1 and CDR2: SGHDT and YYEEEE. Trimming at V came to 0 bases and at J to 6 bases, leaving 1 base not matched to a gene.

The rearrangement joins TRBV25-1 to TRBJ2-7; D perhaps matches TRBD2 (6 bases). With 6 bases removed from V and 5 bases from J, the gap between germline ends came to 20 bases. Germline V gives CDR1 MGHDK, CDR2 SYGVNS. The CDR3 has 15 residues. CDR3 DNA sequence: TGTGCCAGCAGGCCACGGGGACTCCTAAAGAACGAGCAGTACTTC. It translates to CASRPRGLLKNEQYF.

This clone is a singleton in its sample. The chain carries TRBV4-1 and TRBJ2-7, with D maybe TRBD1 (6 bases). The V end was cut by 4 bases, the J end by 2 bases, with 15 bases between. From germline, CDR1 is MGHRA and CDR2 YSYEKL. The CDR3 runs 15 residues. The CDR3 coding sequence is TGCGCCAGCAGCCCCCCGGACAGACTACCCTACGAGCAGTACTTC. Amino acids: CASSPPDRLPYEQYF.

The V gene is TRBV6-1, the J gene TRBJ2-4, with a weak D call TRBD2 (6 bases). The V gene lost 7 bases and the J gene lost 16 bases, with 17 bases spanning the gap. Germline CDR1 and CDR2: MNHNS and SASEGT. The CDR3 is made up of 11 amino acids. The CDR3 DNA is TGTGCCAGCAAGATTTGGGACTTCCTATACTTC. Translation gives CASKIWDFLYF.

CDR3 sequence (DNA): TGTGCCAGCAGCACTTACGACGGGTCTGGGGCCAACGTCCTGACTTTC. Translating it yields CASSTYDGSGANVLTF. The V call is TRBV28, the J call TRBJ2-6; D gene unclear. Germline V gives CDR1 MDHEN, CDR2 SYDVKM. V shed 6 bases and J shed 1 base, with 13 bases lying between them. This CDR3 is built from 16 residues.